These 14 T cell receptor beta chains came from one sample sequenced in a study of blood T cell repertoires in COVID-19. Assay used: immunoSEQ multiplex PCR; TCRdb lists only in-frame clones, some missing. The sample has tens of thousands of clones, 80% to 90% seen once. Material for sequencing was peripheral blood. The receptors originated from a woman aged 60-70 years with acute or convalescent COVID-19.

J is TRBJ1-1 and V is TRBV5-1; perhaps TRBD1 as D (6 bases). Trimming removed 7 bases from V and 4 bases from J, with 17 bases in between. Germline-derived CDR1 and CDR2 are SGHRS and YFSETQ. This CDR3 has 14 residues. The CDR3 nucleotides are TGCGCCAGCGACTCCACAGGGACGAGCACTGAAGCTTTCTTT. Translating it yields CASDSTGTSTEAFF.

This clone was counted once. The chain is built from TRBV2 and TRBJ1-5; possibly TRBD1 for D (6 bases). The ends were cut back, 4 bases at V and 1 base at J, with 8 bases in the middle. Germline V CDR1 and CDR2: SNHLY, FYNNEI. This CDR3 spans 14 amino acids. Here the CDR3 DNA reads TGTGCCAGCAGTGGGACAGAGAGCAATCAGCCCCAGCATTTT. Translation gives CASSGTESNQPQHF.

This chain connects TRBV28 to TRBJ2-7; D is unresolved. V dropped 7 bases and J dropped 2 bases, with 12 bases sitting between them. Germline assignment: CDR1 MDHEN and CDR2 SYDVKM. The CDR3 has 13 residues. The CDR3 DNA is TGTGCCAGCACCCCCGGCAGGCCCTACGAGCAGTACTTC. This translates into CASTPGRPYEQYF.

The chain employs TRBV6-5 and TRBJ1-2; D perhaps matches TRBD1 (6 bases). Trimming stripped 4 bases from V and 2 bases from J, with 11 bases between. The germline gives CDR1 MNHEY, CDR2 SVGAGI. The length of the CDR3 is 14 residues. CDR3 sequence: CASSSNRVNYGYTF. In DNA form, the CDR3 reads TGTGCCAGCAGTTCTAACAGGGTCAACTATGGCTACACCTTC.

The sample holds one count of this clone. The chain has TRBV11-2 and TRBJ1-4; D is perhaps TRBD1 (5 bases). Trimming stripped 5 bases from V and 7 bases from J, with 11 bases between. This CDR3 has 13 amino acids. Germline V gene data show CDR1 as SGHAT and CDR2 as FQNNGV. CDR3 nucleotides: TGTGCCAGCAGCGCCAGGGTCGGTGAAAAACTGTTTTTT. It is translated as CASSARVGEKLFF. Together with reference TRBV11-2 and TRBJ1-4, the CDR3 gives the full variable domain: EAGVAQSPRYKIIEKRQSVAFWCNPISGHATLYWYQQILGQGPKLLIQFQNNGVVDDSQLPKDRFSAERLKGVDSTLKIQPAKLEDSAVYLCASSARVGEKLFFGSGTQLSVL.

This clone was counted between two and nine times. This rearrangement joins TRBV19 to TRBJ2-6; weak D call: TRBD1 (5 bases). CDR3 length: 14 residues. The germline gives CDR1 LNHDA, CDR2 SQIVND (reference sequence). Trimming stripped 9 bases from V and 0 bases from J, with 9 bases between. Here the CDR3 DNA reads TGTGCCAGCCAGGGTTACTCTGGGGCCAACGTCCTGACTTTC. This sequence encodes CASQGYSGANVLTF.

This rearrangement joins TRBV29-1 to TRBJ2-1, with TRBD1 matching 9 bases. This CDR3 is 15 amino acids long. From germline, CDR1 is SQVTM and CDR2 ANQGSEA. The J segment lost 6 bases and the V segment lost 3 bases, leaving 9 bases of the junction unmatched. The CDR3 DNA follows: TGCAGCGTTGAGAAGGGACAGGGCCGTAGCAATGAGCAGTTCTTC. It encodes CSVEKGQGRSNEQFF.

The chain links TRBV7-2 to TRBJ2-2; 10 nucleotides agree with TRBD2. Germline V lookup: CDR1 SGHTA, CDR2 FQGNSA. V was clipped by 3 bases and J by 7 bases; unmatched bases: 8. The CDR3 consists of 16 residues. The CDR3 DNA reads TGTGCCAGCAGCTTTTCTAGCGGGAGACTTGGCGGGGAGCTGTTTTTT. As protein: CASSFSSGRLGGELFF.

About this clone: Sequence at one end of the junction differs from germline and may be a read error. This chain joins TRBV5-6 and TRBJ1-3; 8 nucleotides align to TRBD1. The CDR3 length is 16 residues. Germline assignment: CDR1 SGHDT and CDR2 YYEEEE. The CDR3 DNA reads TGTGCCAGCAGTTTGGACAGGGACTACTCTGGAAACACCATATATTTT. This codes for CASSLDRDYSGNTIYF.

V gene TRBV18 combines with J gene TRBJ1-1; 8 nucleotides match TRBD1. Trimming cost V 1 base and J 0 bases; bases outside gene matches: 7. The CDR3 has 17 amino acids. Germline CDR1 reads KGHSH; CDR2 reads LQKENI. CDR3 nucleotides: TGTGCCAGCTCACCACGCCGACAGGGGACTCTGAACACTGAAGCTTTCTTT. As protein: CASSPRRQGTLNTEAFF.

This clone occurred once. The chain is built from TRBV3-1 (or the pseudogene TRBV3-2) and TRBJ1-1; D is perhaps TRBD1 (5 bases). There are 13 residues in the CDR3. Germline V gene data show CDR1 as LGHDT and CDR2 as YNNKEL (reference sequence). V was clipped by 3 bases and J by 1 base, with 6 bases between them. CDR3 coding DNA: TGTGCCAGCAGCCACGGACAGAACACTGAAGCTTTCTTT. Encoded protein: CASSHGQNTEAFF.

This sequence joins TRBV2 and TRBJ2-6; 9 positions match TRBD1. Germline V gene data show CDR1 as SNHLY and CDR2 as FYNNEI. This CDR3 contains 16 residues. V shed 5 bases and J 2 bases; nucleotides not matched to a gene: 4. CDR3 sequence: CASSPGTGTGANVLTF. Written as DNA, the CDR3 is TGTGCCAGCAGTCCCGGGACAGGGACTGGGGCCAACGTCCTGACTTTC.

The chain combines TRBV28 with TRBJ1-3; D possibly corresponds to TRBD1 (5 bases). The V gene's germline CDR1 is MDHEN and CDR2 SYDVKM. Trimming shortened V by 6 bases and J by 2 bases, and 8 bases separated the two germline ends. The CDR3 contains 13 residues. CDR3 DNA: TGTGCCAGCAGCTGGGGGGCTGGAAACACCATATATTTT. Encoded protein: CASSWGAGNTIYF.

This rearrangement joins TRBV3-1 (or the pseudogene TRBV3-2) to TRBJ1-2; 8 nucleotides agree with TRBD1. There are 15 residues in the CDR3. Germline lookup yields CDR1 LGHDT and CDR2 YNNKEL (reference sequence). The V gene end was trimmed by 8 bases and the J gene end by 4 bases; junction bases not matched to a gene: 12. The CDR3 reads CASRYTGGDSYGYTF. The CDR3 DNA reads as TGTGCCAGCCGCTATACAGGGGGAGACAGCTATGGCTACACCTTC.